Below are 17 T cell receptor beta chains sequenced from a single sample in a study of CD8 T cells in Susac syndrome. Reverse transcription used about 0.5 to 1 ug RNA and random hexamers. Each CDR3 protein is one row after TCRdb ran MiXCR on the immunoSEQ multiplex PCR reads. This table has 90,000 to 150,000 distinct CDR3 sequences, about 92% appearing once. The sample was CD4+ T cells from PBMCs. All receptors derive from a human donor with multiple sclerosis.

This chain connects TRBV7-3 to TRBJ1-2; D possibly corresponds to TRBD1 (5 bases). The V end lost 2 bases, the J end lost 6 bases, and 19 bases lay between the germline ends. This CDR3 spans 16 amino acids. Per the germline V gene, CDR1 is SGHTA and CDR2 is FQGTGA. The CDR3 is CASSLYPGPGEDGYTF. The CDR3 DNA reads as TGTGCCAGCAGCTTATACCCGGGACCGGGGGAAGATGGCTACACCTTC. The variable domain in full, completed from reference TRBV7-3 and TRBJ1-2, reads GAGVSQTPSNKVTEKGKYVELRCDPISGHTALYWYRQSLGQGPEFLIYFQGTGAADDSGLPNDRFFAVRPEGSVSTLKIQRTERGDSAVYLCASSLYPGPGEDGYTFGSGTRLTVV.

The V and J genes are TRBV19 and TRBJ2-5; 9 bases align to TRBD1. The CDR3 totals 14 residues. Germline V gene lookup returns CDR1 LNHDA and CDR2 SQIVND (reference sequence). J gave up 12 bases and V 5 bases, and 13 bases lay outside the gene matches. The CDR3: CASSASGQGMVEYF. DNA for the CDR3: TGTGCCAGTAGTGCATCGGGACAGGGCATGGTGGAGTACTTC. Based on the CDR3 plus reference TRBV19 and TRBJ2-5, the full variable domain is DGGITQSPKYLFRKEGQNVTLSCEQNLNHDAMYWYRQDPGQGLRLIYYSQIVNDFQKGDIAEGYSVSREKKESFPLTVTSAQKNPTAFYLCASSASGQGMVEYFGPGTRLLVL.

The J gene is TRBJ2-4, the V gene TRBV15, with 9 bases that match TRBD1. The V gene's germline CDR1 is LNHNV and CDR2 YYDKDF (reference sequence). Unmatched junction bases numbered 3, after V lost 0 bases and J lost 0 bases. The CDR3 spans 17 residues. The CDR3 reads CATSRDWTGEAKNIQYF. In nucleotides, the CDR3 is TGTGCCACCAGCAGAGACTGGACAGGGGAAGCCAAAAACATTCAGTACTTC.

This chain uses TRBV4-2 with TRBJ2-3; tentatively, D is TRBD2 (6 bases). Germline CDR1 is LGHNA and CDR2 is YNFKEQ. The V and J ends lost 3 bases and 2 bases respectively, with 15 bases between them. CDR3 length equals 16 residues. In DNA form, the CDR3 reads TGTGCCAGCAGCCACGAGGACGGGAGACTCACAGATACGCAGTATTTT. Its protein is CASSHEDGRLTDTQYF.

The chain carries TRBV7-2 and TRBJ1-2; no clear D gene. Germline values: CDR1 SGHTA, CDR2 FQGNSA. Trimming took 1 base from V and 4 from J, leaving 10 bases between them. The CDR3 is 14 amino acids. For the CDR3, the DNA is TGTGCCAGCAGCTTAGGTGGTCAGAGCTATGGCTACACCTTC. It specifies CASSLGGQSYGYTF.

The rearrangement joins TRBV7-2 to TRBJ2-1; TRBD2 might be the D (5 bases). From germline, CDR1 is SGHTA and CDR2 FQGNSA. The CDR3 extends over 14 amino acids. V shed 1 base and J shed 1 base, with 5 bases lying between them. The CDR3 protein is CASSLGRSYNEQFF. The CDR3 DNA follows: TGTGCCAGCAGCTTAGGGAGGTCCTACAATGAGCAGTTCTTC.

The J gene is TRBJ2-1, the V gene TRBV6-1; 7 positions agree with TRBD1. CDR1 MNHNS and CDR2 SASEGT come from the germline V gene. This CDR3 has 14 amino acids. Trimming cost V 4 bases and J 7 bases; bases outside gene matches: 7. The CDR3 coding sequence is TGTGCCAGCAGTGCGGACAGGCGAGGAAATGAGCAGTTCTTC. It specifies CASSADRRGNEQFF.

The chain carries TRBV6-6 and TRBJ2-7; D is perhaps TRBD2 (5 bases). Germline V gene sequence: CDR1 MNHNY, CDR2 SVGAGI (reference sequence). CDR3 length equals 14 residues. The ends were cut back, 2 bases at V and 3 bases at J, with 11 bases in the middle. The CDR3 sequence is CASSYTSRDYEQYF. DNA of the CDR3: TGTGCCAGCAGTTACACCAGCCGGGACTACGAGCAGTACTTC.

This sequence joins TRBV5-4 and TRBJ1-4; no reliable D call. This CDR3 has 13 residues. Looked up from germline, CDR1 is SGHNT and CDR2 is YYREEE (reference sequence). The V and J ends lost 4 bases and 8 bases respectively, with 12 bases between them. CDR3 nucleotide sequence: TGTGCCAGCAGCCCAGCCGAGACGGAAAAACTGTTTTTT. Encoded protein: CASSPAETEKLFF.

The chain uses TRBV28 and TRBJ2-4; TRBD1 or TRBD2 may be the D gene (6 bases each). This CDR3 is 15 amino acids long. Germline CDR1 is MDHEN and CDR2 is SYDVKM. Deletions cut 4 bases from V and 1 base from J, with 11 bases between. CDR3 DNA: TGTGCCAGCAGTTCCGGGGGCGAGGCCAAAAACATTCAGTACTTC. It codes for CASSSGGEAKNIQYF.

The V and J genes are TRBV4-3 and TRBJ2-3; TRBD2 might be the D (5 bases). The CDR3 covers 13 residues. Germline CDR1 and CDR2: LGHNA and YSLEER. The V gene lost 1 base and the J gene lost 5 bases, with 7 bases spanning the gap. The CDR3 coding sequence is TGCGCCAGCAGCCAAGGGACTCAAGATACGCAGTATTTT. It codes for CASSQGTQDTQYF.

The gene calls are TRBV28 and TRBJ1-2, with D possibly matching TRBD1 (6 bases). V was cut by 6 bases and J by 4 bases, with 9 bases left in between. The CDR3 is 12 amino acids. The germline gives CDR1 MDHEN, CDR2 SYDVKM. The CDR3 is CASRKTGYGYTF. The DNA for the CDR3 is TGTGCCAGCAGGAAGACAGGCTATGGCTACACCTTC.

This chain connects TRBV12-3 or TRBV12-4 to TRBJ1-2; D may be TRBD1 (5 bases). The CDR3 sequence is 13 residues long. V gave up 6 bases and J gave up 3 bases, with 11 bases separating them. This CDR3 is CASRQDSDYGYTF. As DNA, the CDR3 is TGTGCCAGCAGGCAAGACAGCGACTATGGCTACACCTTC.

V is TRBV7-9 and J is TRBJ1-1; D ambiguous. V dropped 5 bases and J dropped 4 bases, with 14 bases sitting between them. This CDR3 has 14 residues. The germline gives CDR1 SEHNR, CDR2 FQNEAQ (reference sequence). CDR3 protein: CASSRLGKPTEAFF. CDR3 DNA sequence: TGTGCCAGCAGCCGCCTAGGCAAACCCACTGAAGCTTTCTTT.

The DNA for the CDR3 is TGTGCCTCAGCGGGGGACAGGGCTTTCGTTTATGGCTACACCTTC. Amino acid sequence: CASAGDRAFVYGYTF. The V and J genes are TRBV30 and TRBJ1-2, with TRBD1 matching over 9 bases. The CDR3 has 15 amino acids. Germline CDR1 is GTSNPN and CDR2 is SVGIG (reference sequence). V shed 7 bases, J shed 5 bases, and the junction held 14 bases outside the gene matches.

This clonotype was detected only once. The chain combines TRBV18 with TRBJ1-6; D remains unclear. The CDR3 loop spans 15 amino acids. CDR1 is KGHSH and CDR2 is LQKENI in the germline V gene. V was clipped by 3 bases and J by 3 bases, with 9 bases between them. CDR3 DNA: TGTGCCAGCTCACCGGGCCAGATCTATAATTCACCCCTCCACTTT. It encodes CASSPGQIYNSPLHF.

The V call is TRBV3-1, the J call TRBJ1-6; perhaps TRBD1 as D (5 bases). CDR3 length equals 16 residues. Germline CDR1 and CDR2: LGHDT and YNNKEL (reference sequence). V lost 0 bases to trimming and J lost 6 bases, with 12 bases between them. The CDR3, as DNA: TGTGCCAGCAGCCAAGATTGGGGCCGAATTAATTCACCCCTCCACTTT. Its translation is CASSQDWGRINSPLHF. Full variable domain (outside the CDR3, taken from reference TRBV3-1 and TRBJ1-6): DTAVSQTPKYLVTQMGNDKSIKCEQNLGHDTMYWYKQDSKKFLKIMFSYNNKELIINETVPNRFSPKSPDKAHLNLHINSLELGDSAVYFCASSQDWGRINSPLHFGNGTRLTVT.